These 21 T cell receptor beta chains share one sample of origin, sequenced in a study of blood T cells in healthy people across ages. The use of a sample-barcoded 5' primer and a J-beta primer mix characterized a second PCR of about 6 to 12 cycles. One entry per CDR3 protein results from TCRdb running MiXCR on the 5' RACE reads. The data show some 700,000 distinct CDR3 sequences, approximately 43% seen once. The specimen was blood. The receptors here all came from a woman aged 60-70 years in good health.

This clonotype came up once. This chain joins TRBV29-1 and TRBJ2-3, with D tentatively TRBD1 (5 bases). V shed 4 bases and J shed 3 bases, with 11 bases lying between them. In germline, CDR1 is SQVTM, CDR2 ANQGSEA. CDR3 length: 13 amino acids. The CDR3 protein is CSVGWGGTDTQYF. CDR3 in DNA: TGCAGCGTTGGATGGGGCGGTACAGATACGCAGTATTTT.

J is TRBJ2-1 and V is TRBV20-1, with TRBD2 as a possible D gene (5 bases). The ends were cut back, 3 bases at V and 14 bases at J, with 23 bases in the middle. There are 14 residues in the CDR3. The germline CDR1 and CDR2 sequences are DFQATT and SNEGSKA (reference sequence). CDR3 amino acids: CSASFGSSRSREFF. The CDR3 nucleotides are TGCAGTGCTAGTTTCGGCTCTAGCAGATCTAGAGAGTTCTTC.

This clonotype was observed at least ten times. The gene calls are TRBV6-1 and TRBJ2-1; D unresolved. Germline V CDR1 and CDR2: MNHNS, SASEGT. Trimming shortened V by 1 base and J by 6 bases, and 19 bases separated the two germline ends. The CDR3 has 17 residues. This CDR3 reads CASSEGLDPSLGNEQFF. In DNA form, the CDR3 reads TGTGCCAGCAGTGAAGGTTTAGACCCATCACTTGGCAATGAGCAGTTCTTC.

DNA of the CDR3: TGCAGCGCCACGGACAGGGAGGGTACTGAAGCTTTCTTT. The encoded protein is CSATDREGTEAFF. The chain employs TRBV29-1 and TRBJ1-1, with 8 bases that match TRBD1. CDR1 SQVTM and CDR2 ANQGSEA come from the germline V gene. Trimming cost V 7 bases and J 5 bases; bases outside gene matches: 9. The CDR3 has 13 amino acids. Filled out from reference TRBV29-1 and TRBJ1-1, the complete variable domain reads SAVISQKPSRDICQRGTSLTIQCQVDSQVTMMFWYRQQPGQSLTLIATANQGSEATYESGFVIDKFPISRPNLTFSTLTVSNMSPEDSSIYLCSATDREGTEAFFGQGTRLTVV.

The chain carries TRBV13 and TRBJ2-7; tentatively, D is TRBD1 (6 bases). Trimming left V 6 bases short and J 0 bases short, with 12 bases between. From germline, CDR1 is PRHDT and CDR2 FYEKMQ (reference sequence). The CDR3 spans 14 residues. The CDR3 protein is CASRDQGTSYEQYF. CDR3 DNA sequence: TGTGCCAGCAGGGATCAGGGGACCTCCTACGAGCAGTACTTC.

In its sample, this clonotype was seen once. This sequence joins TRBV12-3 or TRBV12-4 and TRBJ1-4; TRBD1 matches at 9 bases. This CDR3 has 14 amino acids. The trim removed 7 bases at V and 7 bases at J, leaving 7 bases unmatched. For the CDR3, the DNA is TGTGCCAGCAACACCGGGACAGGGTGTGAAAAACTGTTTTTT. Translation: CASNTGTGCEKLFF.

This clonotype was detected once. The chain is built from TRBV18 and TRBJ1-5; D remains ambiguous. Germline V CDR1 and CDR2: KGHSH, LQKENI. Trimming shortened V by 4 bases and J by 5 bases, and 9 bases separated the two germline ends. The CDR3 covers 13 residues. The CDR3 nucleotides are TGTGCCAGCTCACTAAACCCAGATCAGCCCCAGCATTTT. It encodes CASSLNPDQPQHF.

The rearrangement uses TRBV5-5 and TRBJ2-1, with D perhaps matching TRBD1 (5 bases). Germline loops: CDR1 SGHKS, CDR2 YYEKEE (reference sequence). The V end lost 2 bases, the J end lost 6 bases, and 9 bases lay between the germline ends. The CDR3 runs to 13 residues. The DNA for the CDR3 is TGTGCCAGCAGCTTACCAGGGCTCAATGAGCAGTTCTTC. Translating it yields CASSLPGLNEQFF.

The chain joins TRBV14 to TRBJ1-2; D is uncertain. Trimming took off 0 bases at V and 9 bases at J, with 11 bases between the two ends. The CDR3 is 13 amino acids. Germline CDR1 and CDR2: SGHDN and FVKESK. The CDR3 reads CASSQDSAESYTF. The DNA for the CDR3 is TGTGCCAGCAGCCAAGATAGCGCAGAGAGCTACACCTTC.

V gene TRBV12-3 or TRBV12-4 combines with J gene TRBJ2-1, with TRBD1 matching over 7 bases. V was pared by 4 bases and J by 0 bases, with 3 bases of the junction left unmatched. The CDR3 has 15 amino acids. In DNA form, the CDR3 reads TGTGCCAGCAGTTCTGGACAGGACTCCTACAATGAGCAGTTCTTC. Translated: CASSSGQDSYNEQFF.

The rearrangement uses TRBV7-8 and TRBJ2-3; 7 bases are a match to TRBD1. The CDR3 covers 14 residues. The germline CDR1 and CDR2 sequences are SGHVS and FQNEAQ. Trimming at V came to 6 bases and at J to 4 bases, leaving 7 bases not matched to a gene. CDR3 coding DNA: TGTGCCAGCAGACAAAGACAGGGCGCAGATACGCAGTATTTT. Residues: CASRQRQGADTQYF.

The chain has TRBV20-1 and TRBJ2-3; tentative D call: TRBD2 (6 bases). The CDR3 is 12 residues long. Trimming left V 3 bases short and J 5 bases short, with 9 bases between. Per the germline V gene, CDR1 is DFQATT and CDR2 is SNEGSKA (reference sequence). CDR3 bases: TGCAGTGCTAGCACTAGCCTAGATACGCAGTATTTT. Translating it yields CSASTSLDTQYF.

This CDR3 reads CSARLDSGRFYEQYF. For the CDR3, the DNA is TGCAGTGCTAGGCTTGATTCGGGACGGTTCTACGAGCAGTACTTC. J is TRBJ2-7 and V is TRBV20-1, with D perhaps being TRBD1 or TRBD2 (5 bases each). The CDR3 consists of 15 residues. The ends were cut back, 3 bases at V and 3 bases at J, with 18 bases in the middle. From germline, CDR1 is DFQATT and CDR2 SNEGSKA (reference sequence).

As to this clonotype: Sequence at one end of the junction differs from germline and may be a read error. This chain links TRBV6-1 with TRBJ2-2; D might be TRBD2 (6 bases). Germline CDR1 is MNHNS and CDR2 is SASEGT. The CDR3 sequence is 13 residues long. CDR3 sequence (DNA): TGTGCCGGCAGTGAAGGAGGGAGGGGGGAGCTGTTTTTT. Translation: CAGSEGGRGELFF.

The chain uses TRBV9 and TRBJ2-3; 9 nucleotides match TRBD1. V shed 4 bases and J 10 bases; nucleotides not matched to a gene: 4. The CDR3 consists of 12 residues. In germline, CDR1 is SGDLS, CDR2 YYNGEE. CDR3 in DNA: TGTGCCAGCAGCCCCGGGGACAGGGCGCAGTATTTT. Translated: CASSPGDRAQYF. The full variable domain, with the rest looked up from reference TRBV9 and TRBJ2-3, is DSGVTQTPKHLITATGQRVTLRCSPRSGDLSVYWYQQSLDQGLQFLIQYYNGEERAKGNILERFSAQQFPDLHSELNLSSLELGDSALYFCASSPGDRAQYFGPGTRLTVL.

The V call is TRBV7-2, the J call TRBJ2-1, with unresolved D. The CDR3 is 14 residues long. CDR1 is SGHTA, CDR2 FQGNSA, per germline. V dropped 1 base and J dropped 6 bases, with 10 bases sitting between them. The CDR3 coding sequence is TGTGCCAGCAGCTTAGGTTCTAGGCCCAATGAGCAGTTCTTC. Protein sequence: CASSLGSRPNEQFF.

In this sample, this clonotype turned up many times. CDR3 in DNA: TGTGCCAGCAGCCAAGATCCGGGCGGGGATTCCTACGAGCAGTACTTC. As protein: CASSQDPGGDSYEQYF. The chain has TRBV4-2 and TRBJ2-7; weak D call: TRBD2 (6 bases). The CDR3 is 16 residues long. Germline assignment: CDR1 LGHNA and CDR2 YNFKEQ. V dropped 0 bases and J dropped 1 base, with 13 bases sitting between them.

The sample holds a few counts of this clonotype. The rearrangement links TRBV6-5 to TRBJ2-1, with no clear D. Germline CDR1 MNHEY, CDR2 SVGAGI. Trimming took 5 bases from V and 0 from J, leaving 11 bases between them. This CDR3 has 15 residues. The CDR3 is CASSQEMLSYNEQFF. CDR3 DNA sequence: TGTGCCAGCAGTCAGGAAATGCTCTCCTACAATGAGCAGTTCTTC.

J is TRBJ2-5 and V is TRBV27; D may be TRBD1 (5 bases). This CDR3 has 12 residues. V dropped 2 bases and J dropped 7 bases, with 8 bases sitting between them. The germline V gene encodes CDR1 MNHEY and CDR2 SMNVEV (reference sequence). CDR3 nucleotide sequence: TGTGCCAGCAGTTTACCAAGGGGGACCCAGTACTTC. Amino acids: CASSLPRGTQYF.

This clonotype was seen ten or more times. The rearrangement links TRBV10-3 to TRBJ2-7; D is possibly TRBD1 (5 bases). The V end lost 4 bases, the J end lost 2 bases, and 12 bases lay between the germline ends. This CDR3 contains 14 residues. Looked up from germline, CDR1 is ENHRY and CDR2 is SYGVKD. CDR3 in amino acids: CAISVTDSPYEQYF. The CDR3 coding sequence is TGTGCCATCAGTGTGACAGATTCCCCCTACGAGCAGTACTTC.

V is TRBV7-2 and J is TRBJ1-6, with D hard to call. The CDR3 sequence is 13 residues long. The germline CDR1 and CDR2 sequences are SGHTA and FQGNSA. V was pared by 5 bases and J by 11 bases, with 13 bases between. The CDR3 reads CASSRSEVPPLHF. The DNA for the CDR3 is TGTGCCAGCAGCCGTTCGGAGGTTCCACCCCTCCACTTT.